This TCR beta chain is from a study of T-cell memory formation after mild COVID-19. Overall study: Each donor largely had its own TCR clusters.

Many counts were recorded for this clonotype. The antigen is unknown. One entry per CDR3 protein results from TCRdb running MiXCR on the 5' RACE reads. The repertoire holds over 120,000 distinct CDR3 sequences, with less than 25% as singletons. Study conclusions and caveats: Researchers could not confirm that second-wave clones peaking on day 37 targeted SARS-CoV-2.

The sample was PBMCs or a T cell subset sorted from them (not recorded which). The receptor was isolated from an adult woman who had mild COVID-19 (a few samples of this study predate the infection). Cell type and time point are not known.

The CDR3 coding sequence is TGCAGCGTGGGGGGAGGCTACGAGCAGTACTTC. It encodes CSVGGGYEQYF. V gene TRBV29-1 combines with J gene TRBJ2-7, with D tentatively TRBD2 (6 bases). Germline CDR1 is SQVTM and CDR2 is ANQGSEA. V was pared by 6 bases and J by 3 bases, with 9 bases between. The length of the CDR3 is 11 residues.